Listed here are 13 T cell receptor beta chains from one sample, sequenced in a study of T cells after yellow fever vaccination. Each CDR3 protein gets one entry after TCRdb re-called the 5' RACE reads with MiXCR. The sample consists of around 120,000 distinct CDR3 sequences, about 6.8% of them appearing once. The sample consisted of CD4+ T cells sorted from PBMCs, taken roughly 47 days after the first yellow fever vaccination. These TCRs come from a man aged 18 to 30 who received the YFV17D yellow fever vaccine.

This clonotype was observed at least ten times. The chain couples TRBV11-1 to TRBJ2-6; 12 bases agree with TRBD2. With V trimmed by 2 bases and J by 1 base, 3 bases remained unmatched. This CDR3 region has 18 residues. CDR1 is SGHAT and CDR2 is FQDESV in the germline V gene (reference sequence). CDR3 residues: CASSLRLAGASGANVLTF. The DNA of the CDR3 is TGTGCCAGCAGCTTACGACTAGCGGGGGCTTCTGGGGCCAACGTCCTGACTTTC.

This clonotype was seen ten or more times. The CDR3 nucleotides read TGTGCCAGCAGCTTGGGCCCGTACACAGATACGCAGTATTTT. It specifies CASSLGPYTDTQYF. The V gene is TRBV5-6, the J gene TRBJ2-3; D unclear. Germline CDR1 reads SGHDT; CDR2 reads YYEEEE. V was shortened by 0 bases and J by 2 bases, with 7 bases between the two germline ends. The CDR3 is made up of 14 amino acids.

This clonotype occurred many times. The rearrangement links TRBV28 to TRBJ2-3; 7 nucleotides line up with TRBD2. Germline CDR1 is MDHEN and CDR2 is SYDVKM. Unmatched junction bases numbered 11, after V lost 5 bases and J lost 6 bases. The CDR3 has 15 residues. In nucleotides, the CDR3 is TGTGCCAGCAGTACCTTGGGCGGGGGATCGGATACGCAGTATTTT. Residues: CASSTLGGGSDTQYF.

In its sample, this clonotype was seen many times. This chain links TRBV28 with TRBJ1-3; 10 nucleotides agree with TRBD1. In germline, CDR1 is MDHEN, CDR2 SYDVKM. V was clipped by 5 bases and J by 1 base; unmatched bases: 8. The CDR3 is made up of 17 amino acids. DNA of the CDR3: TGTGCCAGCAGTAGAGACAGGGGGCGCTTATCTGGAAACACCATATATTTT. This translates into CASSRDRGRLSGNTIYF.

Comment on this clonotype: Since a much larger clone is just one base distant, this may be a read error. V and J are TRBV10-3 and TRBJ1-2, with TRBD1 as a possible D gene (6 bases). CDR3 length equals 13 residues. Germline V lookup: CDR1 ENHRY, CDR2 SYGVKD. CDR3 in amino acids: CAISAGAKYGYTF. In nucleotides, the CDR3 is TGTGCCATCTCGGCGGGGGCTAAGTATGGCTACACCTTC.

This clonotype was seen ten or more times. V gene TRBV7-8 combines with J gene TRBJ2-3; the D gene could be TRBD1 or TRBD2 (5 bases each). The CDR3 has 19 residues. Trimming removed 3 bases from V and 0 bases from J, with 22 bases in between. CDR1 is SGHVS, CDR2 FQNEAQ, per germline. Here the CDR3 DNA reads TGTGCCAGCAGCTTCCCCGGGACGCCGAGGACTGTTAGCACAGATACGCAGTATTTT. Protein product: CASSFPGTPRTVSTDTQYF.

This clonotype has just a few counts. The chain couples TRBV5-6 to TRBJ2-1, with D unresolved. Trimming cost V 0 bases and J 8 bases, with 6 bases left between them. The CDR3 length is 12 residues. In germline, CDR1 is SGHDT, CDR2 YYEEEE. This CDR3 is CASSLASDEQFF. Written as DNA, the CDR3 is TGTGCCAGCAGCTTGGCCTCAGATGAGCAGTTCTTC.

This clonotype appeared many times. The rearrangement uses TRBV4-1 and TRBJ2-2; tentative D call: TRBD1 (6 bases). The germline CDR1 and CDR2 sequences are MGHRA and YSYEKL. The CDR3 length is 17 residues. The V gene lost 4 bases and the J gene lost 0 bases, with 15 bases spanning the gap. As DNA, the CDR3 is TGCGCCAGCAGCCTATCAGACAGGCCCCCGAACACCGGGGAGCTGTTTTTT. It encodes CASSLSDRPPNTGELFF.

This clonotype was detected a few times. The genes are TRBV7-2 and TRBJ2-5; D is perhaps TRBD1 or TRBD2 (6 bases each). The CDR3 sequence is 13 residues long. V lost 4 bases and J lost 5, with 11 bases in between. CDR1 and CDR2 (germline): SGHTA, FQGNSA. CDR3 nucleotide sequence: TGTGCCAGCAGCTGGGGGGCCAGGGAGACCCAGTACTTC. Translation gives CASSWGARETQYF.

The sample holds many counts of this clonotype. This chain connects TRBV12-3 or TRBV12-4 to TRBJ2-1; tentative D call: TRBD2 (6 bases). The CDR3 has 14 residues. The V gene lost 10 bases and the J gene lost 0 bases, with 13 bases spanning the gap. This chain's CDR3 is CATHGGASYNEQFF. Written as DNA, the CDR3 is TGTGCCACCCACGGAGGGGCCTCCTACAATGAGCAGTTCTTC.

This clonotype was recorded at least ten times. This sequence joins TRBV29-1 and TRBJ2-7; 11 nucleotides align to TRBD2. CDR3 length equals 15 residues. CDR1 is SQVTM, CDR2 ANQGSEA, per germline. J lost 3 bases, V lost 6 bases, and 10 bases had no gene match. CDR3 DNA: TGCAGCGTCGTAAAGGGACTAGCGGAATACTACGAGCAGTACTTC. Its translation: CSVVKGLAEYYEQYF.

This clonotype was seen more than once but under ten times. The rearrangement links TRBV7-2 to TRBJ1-3; TRBD1 matches at 7 bases. J gave up 4 bases and V 1 base, and 4 bases lay outside the gene matches. The CDR3 has 15 amino acids. The germline V gene has CDR1 SGHTA and CDR2 FQGNSA. CDR3 loop: CASSLGGGGGNTIYF. CDR3 DNA sequence: TGTGCCAGCAGCTTAGGAGGGGGCGGGGGAAACACCATATATTTT.

This clonotype was detected ten times or more. The V gene is TRBV5-1, the J gene TRBJ2-5; tentative D call: TRBD1 (6 bases). Trimming shortened V by 4 bases and J by 2 bases, and 12 bases separated the two germline ends. Germline assignment: CDR1 SGHRS and CDR2 YFSETQ. CDR3 size: 14 residues. CDR3 DNA: TGCGCCAGCAGCACCGGGACACATCAAGAGACCCAGTACTTC. It encodes CASSTGTHQETQYF.